Each of the 4 T cell receptor beta chains below was sequenced from the same sample in a study of T cell changes during pregnancy in multiple sclerosis. Some clones are missing from TCRdb's copy, which holds only in-frame ones; the method was immunoSEQ multiplex PCR. Found here are tens of thousands of clones, 92% of them singletons; the top ten hold about 2%. The starting material was peripheral blood, obtained in the second trimester of pregnancy. The receptors stem from a female donor with multiple sclerosis, enrolled in a pregnancy study.

This clone appeared once. The chain carries TRBV18 and TRBJ1-3; D is unresolved. There are 17 residues in the CDR3. V was clipped by 6 bases and J by 0 bases, with 18 bases between them. Germline V gene data show CDR1 as KGHSH and CDR2 as LQKENI. CDR3 bases: TGTGCCAGCTCCCACTCCATCCCCTCGAGCTCTGGAAACACCATATATTTT. It yields the protein CASSHSIPSSSGNTIYF.

This chain links TRBV11-2 with TRBJ2-7; D unclear. Germline values: CDR1 SGHAT, CDR2 FQNNGV. The CDR3 runs 14 residues. Trimming pared 5 bases from V and 2 bases from J, leaving 13 bases between. The CDR3 sequence is CASSHYTEPYEQYF. Written as DNA, the CDR3 is TGTGCCAGCAGCCATTACACGGAGCCCTACGAGCAGTACTTC.

This rearrangement joins TRBV6-6 to TRBJ2-5; 8 bases are a match to TRBD1. Looked up from germline, CDR1 is MNHNY and CDR2 is SVGAGI (reference sequence). The junction had 9 bases not matched to a gene; V was cut back by 4 bases and J by 5 bases. The CDR3 runs to 15 residues. CDR3 nucleotides: TGTGCCAGCAGTTTAACCGGGACAGGAGGCGAGACCCAGTACTTC. As protein: CASSLTGTGGETQYF.

The rearrangement links TRBV7-6 to TRBJ1-6, with 8 bases fitting TRBD1. Germline trimming cut 3 bases from V and 5 bases from J; bases unmatched to any gene: 6. CDR3 size: 16 residues. In germline, CDR1 is SGHVS, CDR2 FNYEAQ. CDR3 in DNA: TGTGCCAGCAGCTTCCTACAGGGGGAGGATAATTCACCCCTCCACTTT. This gives the protein CASSFLQGEDNSPLHF. The whole variable domain, remainder taken from reference TRBV7-6 and TRBJ1-6, is GAGVSQSPRYKVTKRGQDVALRCDPISGHVSLYWYRQALGQGPEFLTYFNYEAQQDKSGLPNDRFSAERPEGSISTLTIQRTEQRDSAMYRCASSFLQGEDNSPLHFGNGTRLTVT.